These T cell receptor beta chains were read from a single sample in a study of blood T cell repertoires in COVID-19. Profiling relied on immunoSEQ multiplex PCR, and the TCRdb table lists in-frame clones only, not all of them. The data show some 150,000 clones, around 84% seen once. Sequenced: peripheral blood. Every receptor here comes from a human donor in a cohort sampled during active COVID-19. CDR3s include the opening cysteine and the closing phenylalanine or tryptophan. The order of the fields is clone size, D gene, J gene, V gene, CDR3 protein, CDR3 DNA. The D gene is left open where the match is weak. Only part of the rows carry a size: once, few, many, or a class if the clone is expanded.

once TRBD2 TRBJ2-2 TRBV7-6 CASSLEIPAGGGELFF TGTGCCAGCAGCTTAGAAATCCCAGCGGGAGGCGGGGAGCTGTTTTTT
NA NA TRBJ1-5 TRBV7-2 CASSLEQLSNQPQHF TGTGCCAGCAGCTTAGAACAGCTTAGCAATCAGCCCCAGCATTTT
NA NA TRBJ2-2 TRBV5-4 CASRPSGASTGELFF TGTGCCAGCAGACCGAGCGGTGCGTCCACCGGGGAGCTGTTTTTT
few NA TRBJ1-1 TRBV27 CASRPGGNTEAFF TGTGCCAGCCGCCCTGGAGGGAACACTGAAGCTTTCTTT
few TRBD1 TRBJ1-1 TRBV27 CASRTGLTEAFF TGTGCCAGCAGGACAGGGCTCACTGAAGCTTTCTTT
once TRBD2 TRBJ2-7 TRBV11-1 CASRELAGQAYEQYF TGTGCCAGCAGGGAGCTAGCGGGGCAAGCCTACGAGCAGTACTTC
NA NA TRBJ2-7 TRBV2 CASSEGYRIFYEQYF TGTGCCAGCAGTGAAGGCTACAGGATATTCTACGAGCAGTACTTC
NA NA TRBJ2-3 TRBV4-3 CASTYTAGDTQYF TGCGCCAGCACCTACACGGCAGGAGATACGCAGTATTTT
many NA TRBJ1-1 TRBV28 CASTLDGGVGTEAFF TGTGCCAGCACCTTGGACGGAGGGGTGGGCACTGAAGCTTTCTTT
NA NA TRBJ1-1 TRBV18 CASTGQLNTEAFF TGTGCCAGCACCGGACAGCTGAACACTGAAGCTTTCTTT
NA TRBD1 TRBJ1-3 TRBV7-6 CASSLGWDRGHSGNTIYF TGTGCCAGCAGCTTAGGGTGGGACAGAGGGCACTCTGGAAACACCATATATTTT
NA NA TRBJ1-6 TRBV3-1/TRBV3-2 CASRASWGVNSPLHF TGTGCCAGCAGGGCGAGTTGGGGGGTTAATTCACCCCTCCACTTT
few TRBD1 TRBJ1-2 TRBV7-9 CASSAQGGNYGYTF TGTGCCAGCAGTGCTCAGGGGGGAAACTATGGCTACACCTTC
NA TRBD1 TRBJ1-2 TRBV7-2 CASSPDRDHGYTF TGTGCCAGCAGCCCCGACAGGGACCATGGCTACACCTTC
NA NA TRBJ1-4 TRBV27 CASSPERITEKLFF TGTGCCAGCAGCCCAGAGCGTATTACCGAAAAACTGTTTTTT
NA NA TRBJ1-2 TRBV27 CASSLRSYGGGYTF TGTGCCAGCAGTTTACGAAGTTACGGGGGTGGCTACACCTTC
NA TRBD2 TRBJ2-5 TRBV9 CASSASGAETQYF TGTGCCAGCAGCGCTAGCGGGGCCGAGACCCAGTACTTC
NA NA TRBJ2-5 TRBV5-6 CASSFIQIQETQYF TGTGCCAGCAGCTTTATACAAATACAAGAGACCCAGTACTTC
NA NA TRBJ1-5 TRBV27 CASSPQGTSNQPQHF TGTGCCAGCAGTCCGCAGGGGACTAGCAATCAGCCCCAGCATTTT
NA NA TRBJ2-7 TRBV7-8 CASSLTSYEQYF TGTGCCAGCAGCCTCACATCCTACGAGCAGTACTTC
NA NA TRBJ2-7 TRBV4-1 CASSQDVERGSYEQYF TGCGCCAGCAGCCAAGATGTCGAGCGAGGCTCCTACGAGCAGTACTTC
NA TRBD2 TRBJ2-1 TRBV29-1 CSVEGTGTSGIDEQFF TGCAGCGTCGAAGGAACGGGGACTAGCGGGATCGATGAGCAGTTCTTC
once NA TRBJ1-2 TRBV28 CASSLSAVYGYTF TGTGCCAGCAGTTTATCCGCAGTCTATGGCTACACCTTC
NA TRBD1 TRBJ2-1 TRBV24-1 CATSDSGTGIRNEQFF TGTGCCACCAGTGACTCCGGGACAGGGATTAGAAATGAGCAGTTCTTC
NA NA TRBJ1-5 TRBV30 CAWSGGEAQPQHF TGTGCCTGGAGCGGGGGGGAGGCACAGCCCCAGCATTTT
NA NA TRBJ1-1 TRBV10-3 CAIFPAGNTEAFF TGTGCCATCTTTCCGGCAGGGAACACTGAAGCTTTCTTT
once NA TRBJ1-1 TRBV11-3 CASRGGGTEAFF TGTGCCAGCAGGGGGGGAGGGACTGAAGCTTTCTTT
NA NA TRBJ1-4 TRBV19 CASSPGGGSPLEEKLFF TGTGCCAGTAGTCCGGGAGGGGGTTCACCTCTGGAGGAAAAACTGTTTTTT
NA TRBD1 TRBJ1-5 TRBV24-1 CATKGGGGQPQHF TGTGCCACCAAAGGGGGCGGAGGTCAGCCCCAGCATTTT
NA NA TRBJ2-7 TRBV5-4 CASSSWNFGGGRYEQYF TGTGCCAGCAGCTCCTGGAATTTTGGGGGGGGGCGATACGAGCAGTACTTC
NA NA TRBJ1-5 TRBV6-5 CASIRQHDQPQHF TGTGCCAGCATTAGACAGCACGATCAGCCCCAGCATTTT
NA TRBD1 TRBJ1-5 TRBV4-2 CASSQGQGGEPQHF TGTGCCAGCAGCCAGGGACAGGGAGGTGAGCCCCAGCATTTT
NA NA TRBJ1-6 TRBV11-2 CASSRDTSSPLHF TGTGCCAGCAGCCGAGATACGAGTTCACCCCTCCACTTT
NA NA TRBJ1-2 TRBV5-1 CASKAGVINYGYTF TGCGCCAGCAAGGCGGGGGTTATTAACTATGGCTACACCTTC
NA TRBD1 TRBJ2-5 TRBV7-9 CASTPLGQAPWDQYF TGTGCCAGCACCCCCCTCGGACAGGCCCCTTGGGACCAGTACTTC
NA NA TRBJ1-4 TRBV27 CASSLGARNEKLFF TGTGCCAGCAGTTTGGGGGCGCGAAATGAAAAACTGTTTTTT
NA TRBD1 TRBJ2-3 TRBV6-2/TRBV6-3 CASSFTPQGMRDTQYF TGTGCCAGCAGTTTCACCCCACAGGGGATGAGGGATACGCAGTATTTT
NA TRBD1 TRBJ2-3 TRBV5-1 CASSPRTGGRTDTQYF TGCGCCAGCAGCCCAAGGACAGGGGGACGCACAGATACGCAGTATTTT
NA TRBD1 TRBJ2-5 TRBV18 CASSPGTAQETQYF TGTGCCAGCTCACCCGGGACAGCCCAAGAGACCCAGTACTTC
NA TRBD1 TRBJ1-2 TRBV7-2 CASSLPSRTGGYGYTF TGTGCCAGCAGCCTCCCCTCCCGGACAGGTGGCTATGGCTACACCTTC
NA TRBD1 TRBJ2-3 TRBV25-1 CASREGTGRMDTQYF TGTGCCAGCAGAGAGGGGACAGGGAGAATGGATACGCAGTATTTT
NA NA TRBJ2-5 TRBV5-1 CASSPPRMEQETQYF TGCGCCAGCAGCCCTCCAAGGATGGAGCAAGAGACCCAGTACTTC
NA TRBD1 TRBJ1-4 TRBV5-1 CASSLAPQGDEKLFF TGCGCCAGCAGCTTGGCCCCACAGGGGGATGAAAAACTGTTTTTT
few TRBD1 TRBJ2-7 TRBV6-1 CASSERTGAYEQYF TGTGCCAGCAGTGAGCGGACAGGAGCCTACGAGCAGTACTTC
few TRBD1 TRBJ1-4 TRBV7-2 CASSSRTTGSSEKLFF TGTGCCAGCAGCTCAAGAACGACAGGGAGCTCTGAAAAACTGTTTTTT
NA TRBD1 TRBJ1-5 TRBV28 CASSQPTGSNQPQHF TGTGCCAGCAGTCAGCCGACAGGGAGCAATCAGCCCCAGCATTTT
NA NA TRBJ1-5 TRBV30 CAWSVIGVAAGPQHF TGTGCCTGGAGTGTAATCGGGGTGGCCGCGGGGCCCCAGCATTTT
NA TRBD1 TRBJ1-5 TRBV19 CASSIVAGQRNQPQHF TGTGCCAGTAGTATAGTCGCGGGACAGCGCAATCAGCCCCAGCATTTT
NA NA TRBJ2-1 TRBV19 CASTTREARTEQFF TGTGCCAGTACTACCCGCGAGGCGCGTACTGAGCAGTTCTTC
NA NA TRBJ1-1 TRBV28 CASSLQGGNTEAFF TGTGCCAGCAGTTTGCAGGGAGGGAACACTGAAGCTTTCTTT
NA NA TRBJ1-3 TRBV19 CASSPRTAGNTIYF TGTGCCAGTAGTCCCCGGACAGCAGGAAACACCATATATTTT
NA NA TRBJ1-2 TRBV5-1 CASSLGEGSYGYTF TGCGCCAGCAGCTTGGGGGAGGGTTCATATGGCTACACCTTC
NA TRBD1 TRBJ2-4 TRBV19 CASSPGTASKNIQYF TGTGCCAGTAGTCCGGGGACAGCATCCAAAAACATTCAGTACTTC
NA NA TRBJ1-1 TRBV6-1 CASNTRNTEAFF TGTGCCAGCAATACACGGAACACTGAAGCTTTCTTT
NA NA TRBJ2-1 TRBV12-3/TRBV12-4 CASRRSSYNEQFF TGTGCCAGCCGTCGCAGCTCCTACAATGAGCAGTTCTTC